This T cell receptor beta chain was documented in a study of T cell responses to AZD1222 COVID-19 vaccine (dated by TCRdb to the early 2020s). For the wider study: AZD1222 recipients whose second dose came at about 4 weeks and those whose second dose came at about 12 weeks were combined into one group, since spike-specific TCR depth and breadth did not differ between the two schedules. Enrollment into the trials was organized by age into subgroups of 18-55, 56-69 and 70-plus years, and those subgroups contained about 160, 30 and 59 TCR-sequenced participants, respectively. A total of 230 or so trial participants underwent TCR sequencing, of whom nearly 210 received two doses of AZD1222 and some 26 received two doses of the MenACWY control vaccine. Results the study describes overall, beyond this receptor: Nearly half of unique spike-specific TCRs reportedly recognized epitopes outside regions mutated in the B.1.351 and B.1.1.7 variants. The 56-69-year group was small, and its depth increase did not reach significance, likely because of low power. The vaccine-associated CD4 TCRs covered the entire spike protein, and the dominant responses fell in regions 160-218 and 743-854. Because no day 14 peak-response samples were available, the repertoires could be characterized only after the peak T cell response. Conclusions about previously exposed vaccinees are limited because only 6 or 7 AZD1222 recipients were SARS-CoV-2 seropositive at baseline. A significant rise in spike-specific TCR breadth and depth was observed after two AZD1222 doses relative to day 0 and relative to MenACWY recipients. Most participants were white British and females outnumbered males, and the authors suggested that clonal diversity may have been underestimated.

The CDR3 regions of human TCRbeta chains were subjected to immunosequencing. The original pipeline was this. TCRs in the repertoires were matched against a reference library of SARS-CoV-2-specific TCRs that had been generated with the MIRA antigen-specificity platform. Breadth meant the fraction of unique TCRs that were SARS-CoV-2-associated, whereas depth meant the fraction of total T cells that were SARS-CoV-2-associated. Using the MIRA data, each spike-specific TCR was assigned both to the spike region to which the TCR was reactive and to a CD4 or CD8 class. Log10-transformed breadth and depth values were compared by one-way ANOVA with Sidak's multiple comparisons tests. Here the immuneACCESS table is served through TCRdb, limited to in-frame sequences with V and J called. Missing clones are a known gap in these copies; in checked studies unresolved V genes cover under half, and the rest lacks a known reason. That table gives V, J and clone size, and the DNA gave D and trimming. The sample yields 75,000 to 90,000 clones; 80% to 90% were counted once. The ten largest clones add up to 10% to 15% of the sample.

As concerns this clone: Its binding antigen is unknown. There are no base qualities to consult, and no much larger clone falls within one base.

CDR1 and CDR2 (SEHNR, FQNEAQ) derive from the germline V gene (reference sequence). The CDR3 spans 14 residues, from the cysteine through the phenylalanine. Left in the record is the CDR3 DNA by itself, 42 bases read in frame from the first base. V lost 5 bases and J lost 3 bases; the stretch between them is 11 bases long. The time point tag for this specimen amounts to: baseline before first vaccination. Samples from vaccinated people were obtained from the UK trials COV001 and COV002, which included a single-blind randomized controlled phase 2/3 trial of AZD1222 (ChAdOx1 nCoV-19) in healthy adults. For TCRbeta chain sequencing, PBMC samples were collected from trial participants at day 0 and at day 28 after the second dose.

The sequence came from an adult in good health. The source was peripheral blood, collected on day 0 of AZD1222 vaccination. This chain is built from TRBV7-9 and TRBJ2-1; TRBD2 could be the D gene, as 5 bases match. The DNA is as follows: TGTGCCAGCAGCAGTGGACTCAGCTACAATGAGCAGTTCTTC. Translated, it gives CASSSGLSYNEQFF.